Following are 17 T cell receptor beta chains from one sample sequenced in a study of PD-L1 blockade in urothelial cancer. Repertoires were generated with immunoSEQ multiplex PCR, while TCRdb's copy carries only in-frame clones and drops some. The profile covers about 72,000 clones, with about 86% appearing a single time and 15% taken by the ten largest. Time point noted: pretreatment peripheral blood. Source: PBMCs, taken around atezolizumab (anti-PD-L1) treatment. The receptors originated from a man aged 60 to 69 with urothelial cancer.

The chain couples TRBV4-2 to TRBJ2-5, with D maybe TRBD2 (6 bases). CDR1 LGHNA and CDR2 YNFKEQ come from the germline V gene. The V end lost 0 bases, the J end lost 5 bases, and 10 bases lay between the germline ends. CDR3 length: 14 residues. CDR3 protein: CASSQDGSGETQYF. CDR3 bases: TGTGCCAGCAGCCAAGATGGCAGCGGGGAGACCCAGTACTTC.

The V and J genes are TRBV10-2 and TRBJ2-1; 9 bases are a match to TRBD1. The CDR3 is 15 amino acids. V gave up 8 bases and J gave up 2 bases; unmatched junction bases: 7. CDR1 is WSHSY, CDR2 SAAADI, per germline. The CDR3 sequence is CASGSTGGPYNEQFF. The CDR3 DNA follows: TGCGCCAGCGGGTCAACAGGGGGCCCCTACAATGAGCAGTTCTTC.

The rearrangement links TRBV9 to TRBJ1-4; maybe TRBD1 (6 bases). CDR1 is SGDLS, CDR2 YYNGEE, per germline. With 0 bases removed from V and 12 bases from J, the gap between germline ends came to 12 bases. CDR3 size: 13 residues. The CDR3 coding sequence is TGTGCCAGCAGCGTAGACGGTTGGGGGCAACTGTTTTTT. This encodes CASSVDGWGQLFF.

The V and J genes are TRBV7-3 and TRBJ2-6; 7 bases agree with TRBD1. The CDR3 extends over 13 amino acids. V shed 5 bases, J shed 6 bases, and the junction held 1 base outside the gene matches. Germline V CDR1 and CDR2: SGHTA, FQGTGA. The CDR3 spells CASSQGVANVLTF. The DNA of the CDR3 is TGTGCCAGCAGCCAGGGGGTGGCCAACGTCCTGACTTTC.

The genes are TRBV6-1 and TRBJ2-6; D unclear. CDR1 and CDR2 from the germline V gene are MNHNS and SASEGT. Trimming pared 6 bases from V and 0 bases from J, leaving 6 bases between. The CDR3 consists of 14 residues. The CDR3 nucleotides are TGTGCCAGCAGGGAGCACTCTGGGGCCAACGTCCTGACTTTC. Translation gives CASREHSGANVLTF.

The genes are TRBV7-6 and TRBJ2-1; D remains ambiguous. The ends were cut back, 5 bases at V and 0 bases at J, with 11 bases in the middle. Germline lookup yields CDR1 SGHVS and CDR2 FNYEAQ. The CDR3 has 15 residues. The CDR3 here is CASSRASLSYNEQFF. CDR3 bases: TGTGCCAGCAGCCGAGCGAGCCTCTCCTACAATGAGCAGTTCTTC.

This clone was seen a single time. This rearrangement joins TRBV19 to TRBJ2-1; D is possibly TRBD2 (7 bases). The CDR3 is 14 amino acids. Germline V gives CDR1 LNHDA, CDR2 SQIVND (reference sequence). The V gene lost 5 bases and the J gene lost 7 bases, with 15 bases spanning the gap. The CDR3 DNA sequence: TGTGCCAGTAGTGGGTCGGGGGGCCTGAATGAGCAGTTCTTC. Translated, it gives CASSGSGGLNEQFF.

The chain couples TRBV6-1 to TRBJ2-5; 8 nucleotides align to TRBD2. V was clipped by 2 bases and J by 1 base; unmatched bases: 3. This CDR3 comprises 15 residues. Germline lookup yields CDR1 MNHNS and CDR2 SASEGT. In DNA, the CDR3 is TGTGCCAGCAGTGAAATGCGGGGGGCCCAAGAGACCCAGTACTTC. Amino acids: CASSEMRGAQETQYF.

CDR3 region: CASSPGTGVWETQYF. The CDR3 DNA reads as TGTGCCAGCAGCCCAGGGACAGGGGTATGGGAGACCCAGTACTTC. The rearrangement links TRBV5-6 to TRBJ2-5; TRBD1 aligns across 10 bases. J lost 5 bases, V lost 4 bases, and 8 bases had no gene match. Looked up from germline, CDR1 is SGHDT and CDR2 is YYEEEE. The CDR3 extends over 15 amino acids.

The rearrangement links TRBV7-3 to TRBJ2-3; 7 nucleotides match TRBD1. There are 15 residues in the CDR3. Germline V gene sequence: CDR1 SGHTA, CDR2 FQGTGA. Unmatched junction bases numbered 6, after V lost 2 bases and J lost 4 bases. This chain's CDR3 is CASSLEGARADTQYF. The CDR3 DNA reads TGTGCCAGCAGCTTAGAGGGGGCAAGGGCAGATACGCAGTATTTT.

Only one count was recorded for this clone. This sequence joins TRBV9 and TRBJ1-1; TRBD1 might be the D (5 bases). CDR1 is SGDLS and CDR2 is YYNGEE in the germline V gene. V was cut by 3 bases and J by 1 base, with 10 bases left in between. CDR3 length: 14 residues. The CDR3 protein is CASSDGRGNTEAFF. DNA for the CDR3: TGTGCCAGCAGCGATGGGAGGGGGAACACTGAAGCTTTCTTT.

The chain couples TRBV16 to TRBJ1-4; 7 bases map to TRBD1. V gave up 5 bases and J gave up 8 bases; unmatched junction bases: 11. The CDR3 runs 15 residues. The V gene's germline CDR1 is KGHSY and CDR2 FQNENV. In nucleotides, the CDR3 is TGTGCCAGCAGCTCACAGGGGAGTTCGGGAGAAAAACTGTTTTTT. This encodes CASSSQGSSGEKLFF.

This sequence joins TRBV15 and TRBJ2-3; 7 bases line up with TRBD2. The ends lost 8 bases at V and 0 bases at J; junction bases unmatched: 5. Germline loops: CDR1 LNHNV, CDR2 YYDKDF (reference sequence). The CDR3 runs 14 residues. CDR3 in amino acids: CATQPGGSTDTQYF. The CDR3 bases are TGTGCCACCCAACCGGGGGGAAGCACAGATACGCAGTATTTT.

The rearrangement uses TRBV28 and TRBJ1-2; D gene ambiguous. V was pared by 7 bases and J by 8 bases, with 17 bases between. The CDR3 has 13 residues. Germline CDR1 and CDR2: MDHEN and SYDVKM. The CDR3 loop is CASTKGRAGGYTF. As DNA, the CDR3 is TGTGCCAGCACCAAAGGCCGGGCGGGAGGCTACACCTTC.

This clone has just one count. The rearrangement uses TRBV10-3 and TRBJ2-3; 7 bases are shared with TRBD1. This CDR3 is 14 amino acids long. From germline, CDR1 is ENHRY and CDR2 SYGVKD. V shed 11 bases, J shed 4 bases, and the junction held 12 bases outside the gene matches. CDR3 coding DNA: TGTGCCGCATGGCGAGGGGGCGGGCCAGATACGCAGTATTTT. Amino acid sequence: CAAWRGGGPDTQYF.

CDR3 amino acids: CASSLGGGSGNTGELFF. DNA of the CDR3: TGTGCCAGCAGCTTGGGAGGAGGGTCCGGTAACACCGGGGAGCTGTTTTTT. The V and J genes are TRBV5-4 and TRBJ2-2; D is perhaps TRBD2 (6 bases). CDR1 is SGHNT and CDR2 is YYREEE in the germline V gene (reference sequence). The CDR3 has 17 amino acids. Trimming pared 0 bases from V and 2 bases from J, leaving 14 bases between.

The sample holds one count of this clone. V is TRBV11-2 and J is TRBJ2-1, with 10 bases aligning to TRBD2. J was trimmed by 2 bases and V by 4 bases; bases with no gene match: 2. This CDR3 comprises 15 residues. In germline, CDR1 is SGHAT, CDR2 FQNNGV. Here the CDR3 reads CASSSTSGPYNEQFF. CDR3 nucleotides: TGTGCCAGCAGCTCGACTAGCGGGCCCTACAATGAGCAGTTCTTC.